This T cell receptor beta chain derives from a study of PD-1 blockade in classical Hodgkin lymphoma. Each and every patient relapsed after autologous stem cell transplantation, and patients got differing brentuximab vedotin exposure. When best responses were assessed, they were complete response, partial response or progressive disease. Profiled with immunoSEQ multiplex PCR; TCRdb holds only in-frame clones, not every one. In the table there are about 99,000 clones, roughly 76% of which are singletons. This clone turned up a few times. What it binds is not known. Findings and limits, study-wide: At baseline, newly diagnosed patients reportedly showed less TCR diversity than healthy donors. Undefined causes, possibly disease activity or prior therapy, underlie the repertoire differences. Diversity similar to that of newly diagnosed patients was seen at baseline in complete responders.

The origin of this receptor is a human donor with classical Hodgkin lymphoma. The sample was peripheral blood mononuclear cells (PBMCs), taken before the second cycle of nivolumab.

The CDR3 DNA reads as TGTGCCAGCGGCAGTTACTCCTACGAGCAGTACTTC. Translation gives CASGSYSYEQYF. The chain joins TRBV14 to TRBJ2-7; unclear D gene. This CDR3 region has 12 residues. V gave up 8 bases and J gave up 0 bases, with 8 bases separating them. Germline assignment: CDR1 SGHDN and CDR2 FVKESK.